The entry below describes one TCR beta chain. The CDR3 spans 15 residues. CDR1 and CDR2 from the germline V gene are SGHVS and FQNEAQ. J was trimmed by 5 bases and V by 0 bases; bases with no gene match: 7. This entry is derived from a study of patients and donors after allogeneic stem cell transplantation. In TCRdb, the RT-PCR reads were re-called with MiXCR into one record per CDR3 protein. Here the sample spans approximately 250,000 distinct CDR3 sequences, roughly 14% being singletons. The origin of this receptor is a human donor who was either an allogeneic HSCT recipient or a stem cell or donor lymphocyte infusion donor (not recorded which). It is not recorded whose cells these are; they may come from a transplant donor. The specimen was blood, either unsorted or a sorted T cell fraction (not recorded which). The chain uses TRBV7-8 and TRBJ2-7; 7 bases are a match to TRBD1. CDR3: CASSLAGDRAHEQYF. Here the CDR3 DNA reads TGTGCCAGCAGCTTAGCAGGTGACAGGGCCCACGAGCAGTACTTC.